Following are 27 T cell receptor beta chains from one sample sequenced in a study (dated by TCRdb to about 2016). The library was generated by RT-PCR. These reads were obtained on an Illumina MiSeq. The public reads were reprocessed in TCRdb via fastp at Q25 and MiXCR, keeping in-frame beta chains. Records with the same CDR3 protein are collapsed into one entry carrying the most frequent genes and DNA. The sample table contains about 680,000 distinct CDR3 sequences; only one count was recorded for around 14% of them. Roughly 3.6% of the sample is in the top ten clones. The specimen was memory CD4+ T cells from blood. The receptors stem from a female donor in good health, serving as a healthy control.

The V gene is TRBV20-1, the J gene TRBJ1-2; tentative D call: TRBD1 (6 bases). Trimming shortened V by 3 bases and J by 3 bases, and 17 bases separated the two germline ends. In germline, CDR1 is DFQATT, CDR2 SNEGSKA (reference sequence). The CDR3 totals 15 residues. DNA for the CDR3: TGCAGTGCTAGTATCGCCAGGGGTGAAGACTATGGCTACACCTTC. This encodes CSASIARGEDYGYTF.

The chain recombines TRBV7-2 with TRBJ2-3; 10 positions agree with TRBD2. There are 17 residues in the CDR3. J was trimmed by 0 bases and V by 8 bases; bases with no gene match: 11. Germline V gives CDR1 SGHTA, CDR2 FQGNSA. The CDR3 DNA follows: TGTGCCAGCCTGGGGCTAGCGGGAGTGTTGAGCACAGATACGCAGTATTTT. It specifies CASLGLAGVLSTDTQYF.

Many counts were recorded for this clonotype. The J gene is TRBJ2-5, the V gene TRBV20-1, with D perhaps matching TRBD1 (5 bases). Germline assignment: CDR1 DFQATT and CDR2 SNEGSKA (reference sequence). This CDR3 region has 14 residues. With 1 base removed from V and 5 bases from J, the gap between germline ends came to 14 bases. CDR3 nucleotide sequence: TGCAGTGCTAGAGTGCCAGGGTCTGCGGAGACCCAGTACTTC. Protein product: CSARVPGSAETQYF.

The chain joins TRBV20-1 to TRBJ1-1; TRBD1 might be the D (5 bases). V dropped 0 bases and J dropped 4 bases, with 12 bases sitting between them. This CDR3 spans 14 amino acids. Germline V CDR1 and CDR2: DFQATT, SNEGSKA (reference sequence). DNA of the CDR3: TGCAGTGCTAGAGATCGGGGGGGGGTCACTGAAGCTTTCTTT. This sequence encodes CSARDRGGVTEAFF.

This chain connects TRBV20-1 to TRBJ1-1; the D is unclear. The CDR3 sequence is 14 residues long. Trimming pared 2 bases from V and 0 bases from J, leaving 10 bases between. Germline loops: CDR1 DFQATT, CDR2 SNEGSKA (reference sequence). The CDR3 here is CSARTPLVNTEAFF. DNA of the CDR3: TGCAGTGCTAGAACTCCCCTGGTGAACACTGAAGCTTTCTTT.

This clonotype has ten or more counts. V usage is TRBV6-1 and J usage is TRBJ1-2, with D possibly matching TRBD1 (5 bases). Trimming stripped 0 bases from V and 4 bases from J, with 12 bases between. Germline V gene sequence: CDR1 MNHNS, CDR2 SASEGT. This CDR3 comprises 15 residues. For the CDR3, the DNA is TGTGCCAGCAGTGAAGCTCTCAGACAGCCCTATGGCTACACCTTC. Protein: CASSEALRQPYGYTF.

In this sample, this clonotype turned up many times. CDR3 DNA sequence: TGCAGTGCTAGAGCCCAAGGGACGGGTACCTACGAGCAGTACTTC. Protein: CSARAQGTGTYEQYF. V is TRBV20-1 and J is TRBJ2-7, with D possibly called TRBD1 or TRBD2 (5 bases each). Germline CDR1 is DFQATT and CDR2 is SNEGSKA (reference sequence). The CDR3 runs 15 residues. Trimming took off 1 base at V and 2 bases at J, with 15 bases between the two ends.

The genes are TRBV28 and TRBJ2-5, with a tentative D call TRBD1 (6 bases). The germline gives CDR1 MDHEN, CDR2 SYDVKM. The CDR3 extends over 14 amino acids. The ends were cut back, 6 bases at V and 5 bases at J, with 16 bases in the middle. The CDR3 DNA reads as TGTGCCAGCAGACCCGGACAGCCCTGGGAGACCCAGTACTTC. Translation: CASRPGQPWETQYF.

Many counts were recorded for this clonotype. The rearrangement links TRBV6-5 to TRBJ2-6; no firm D call. CDR1 is MNHEY and CDR2 is SVGAGI in the germline V gene. The CDR3 length is 13 residues. The V gene lost 4 bases and the J gene lost 2 bases, with 3 bases spanning the gap. This chain's CDR3 is CASSSPGANVLTF. CDR3 nucleotides: TGTGCCAGCAGTTCTCCTGGGGCCAACGTCCTGACTTTC.

In this sample, this clonotype turned up a few times. The gene calls are TRBV5-1 and TRBJ2-5, with D tentatively TRBD1 (6 bases). The germline gives CDR1 SGHRS, CDR2 YFSETQ. Trimming removed 4 bases at V and 2 bases at J, with 18 bases between. The CDR3 totals 16 residues. Here the CDR3 DNA reads TGCGCCAGCAGCCTTTACGGGACACTCAATCAAGAGACCCAGTACTTC. Residues: CASSLYGTLNQETQYF. Looking up the rest from reference TRBV5-1 and TRBJ2-5 gives the full variable domain: KAGVTQTPRYLIKTRGQQVTLSCSPISGHRSVSWYQQTPGQGLQFLFEYFSETQRNKGNFPGRFSGRQFSNSRSEMNVSTLELGDSALYLCASSLYGTLNQETQYFGPGTRLLVL.

This clonotype was seen more than once but under ten times. V is TRBV6-6 and J is TRBJ1-3; 7 positions match TRBD1. Losses at the gene ends were 7 bases for V and 4 bases for J; bases not matched to a gene: 7. The CDR3 has 14 residues. From germline, CDR1 is MNHNY and CDR2 SVGAGI (reference sequence). DNA of the CDR3: TGTGCCAGCACCAGTACAGGGGCCGGAAACACCATATATTTT. It yields the protein CASTSTGAGNTIYF.

The rearrangement joins TRBV20-1 to TRBJ1-3; D ambiguous. Germline V gives CDR1 DFQATT, CDR2 SNEGSKA (reference sequence). The germline V and J ends were trimmed by 6 bases and 1 base, with 13 bases remaining between them. CDR3 length: 14 residues. The CDR3 region is CSALDPLSGNTIYF. CDR3 sequence (DNA): TGCAGTGCCTTGGACCCGCTGTCTGGAAACACCATATATTTT.

The table lists this clonotype with a few counts. The rearrangement links TRBV4-3 to TRBJ1-1; a weak D match, TRBD1 (5 bases). Between the trimmed V and J ends, which lost 1 base and 2 bases, there was a span of 11 bases. CDR1 and CDR2 from the germline V gene are LGHNA and YSLEER. The CDR3 consists of 15 residues. The CDR3: CASSQGRGGNTEAFF. CDR3 nucleotides: TGCGCCAGCAGCCAAGGGAGGGGTGGTAACACTGAAGCTTTCTTT.

The genes are TRBV7-9 and TRBJ1-4; D not resolved. The V end was cut by 1 base, the J end by 0 bases, with 9 bases between. The CDR3 consists of 16 residues. The germline V gene has CDR1 SEHNR and CDR2 FQNEAQ (reference sequence). CDR3 coding DNA: TGTGCCAGCAGCTTAGTTGGCTATGCAACTAATGAAAAACTGTTTTTT. Residues: CASSLVGYATNEKLFF.

This clonotype was observed at least ten times. The J gene is TRBJ2-4, the V gene TRBV4-3, with no clear D. This CDR3 spans 17 amino acids. V lost 2 bases to trimming and J lost 4 bases, with 18 bases between them. Germline V CDR1 and CDR2: LGHNA, YSLEER. The DNA for the CDR3 is TGCGCCAGCAGCCAATCATACTTAGGAGACGTTAAAAACATTCAGTACTTC. This sequence encodes CASSQSYLGDVKNIQYF.

Comments on this clonotype: A read error may produce the germline difference seen at one junction end. The chain employs TRBV5-4 and TRBJ2-6; perhaps D is TRBD1 or TRBD2 (7 bases each). The germline V gene encodes CDR1 SGHNT and CDR2 YYREEE (reference sequence). The CDR3 covers 19 residues. The chain's CDR3 is CASSPRQGGTVSGDNVLTF. CDR3 DNA sequence: TGTGCCAGCAGCCCGCGACAGGGAGGGACAGTCTCTGGGGACAACGTCCTGACTTTC. Complete variable domain (other parts from reference TRBV5-4 and TRBJ2-6): ETGVTQSPTHLIKTRGQQVTLRCSSQSGHNTVSWYQQALGQGPQFIFQYYREEENGRGNFPPRFSGLQFPNYSSELNVNALELDDSALYLCASSPRQGGTVSGDNVLTFGAGSRLTVL.

This clonotype has only a few counts. J is TRBJ2-5 and V is TRBV9; D remains ambiguous. Per the germline V gene, CDR1 is SGDLS and CDR2 is YYNGEE. The CDR3 loop spans 13 amino acids. Trimming cost V 1 base and J 4 bases, with 8 bases left between them. The CDR3 sequence: CASSVRLAETQYF. The DNA for the CDR3 is TGTGCCAGCAGCGTAAGGTTGGCAGAGACCCAGTACTTC.

This clonotype was recorded many times. The rearrangement links TRBV6-4 to TRBJ2-3, with a possible D match to TRBD2 (6 bases). The germline V gene has CDR1 MRHNA and CDR2 SNTAGT. This CDR3 comprises 15 residues. V lost 2 bases, J lost 2 bases, and 11 bases lay in between. The CDR3 sequence is CASSDGGLDTDTQYF. In nucleotides, the CDR3 is TGTGCCAGCAGTGACGGGGGGTTAGACACAGATACGCAGTATTTT.

This clonotype has more than one count but fewer than ten. This chain connects TRBV18 to TRBJ1-1; 7 positions agree with TRBD1. CDR1 is KGHSH, CDR2 LQKENI, per germline. J lost 4 bases, V lost 3 bases, and 5 bases had no gene match. CDR3 length: 14 residues. The chain's CDR3 is CASSPLGTATEAFF. The CDR3 region has the DNA TGTGCCAGCTCACCCCTAGGGACAGCCACTGAAGCTTTCTTT.

The chain has TRBV7-2 and TRBJ2-3, with 12 nucleotides matching TRBD2. CDR1 and CDR2 (germline): SGHTA, FQGNSA. CDR3 length: 17 residues. The trim removed 4 bases at V and 4 bases at J, leaving 9 bases unmatched. CDR3 amino acids: CASSSDGLAGSPDTQYF. CDR3 coding DNA: TGTGCCAGCAGCTCCGACGGACTAGCGGGGAGTCCAGATACGCAGTATTTT.

The chain has TRBV27 and TRBJ1-1; D unresolved. This CDR3 has 13 residues. Looked up from germline, CDR1 is MNHEY and CDR2 is SMNVEV (reference sequence). The germline V and J ends were trimmed by 0 bases and 5 bases, with 7 bases remaining between them. The DNA of the CDR3 is TGTGCCAGCAGTTTATCACAGTCAACTGAAGCTTTCTTT. Its protein is CASSLSQSTEAFF.

This clonotype showed up just a few times. The rearrangement uses TRBV7-3 and TRBJ1-3; D is unclear. The CDR3 totals 16 residues. Germline CDR1 reads SGHTA; CDR2 reads FQGTGA. V shed 1 base and J shed 4 bases, with 14 bases lying between them. CDR3 in amino acids: CASSLNPAGAGNTIYF. The CDR3 DNA reads as TGTGCCAGCAGCTTAAACCCGGCAGGCGCAGGAAACACCATATATTTT.

The genes are TRBV5-6 and TRBJ1-5; D unresolved. The ends were cut back, 5 bases at V and 6 bases at J, with 9 bases in the middle. Germline CDR1 SGHDT, CDR2 YYEEEE. The CDR3 extends over 12 amino acids. For the CDR3, the DNA is TGTGCCAGCAGTAGGGTCGGTCAGCCCCAGCATTTT. Protein sequence: CASSRVGQPQHF.

This clonotype has just a few counts. The chain joins TRBV4-3 to TRBJ2-1, with 8 bases that match TRBD2. This CDR3 region has 16 residues. From germline, CDR1 is LGHNA and CDR2 YSLEER. Trimming cost V 0 bases and J 7 bases; bases outside gene matches: 8. CDR3 coding DNA: TGCGCCAGCAGCCAAGAGGTCCGGGGGGGCCGGAATGAGCAGTTCTTC. This encodes CASSQEVRGGRNEQFF.

This clonotype showed up many times. The J gene is TRBJ2-2, the V gene TRBV24-1, with 8 bases identical to TRBD2. Germline V gene sequence: CDR1 KGHDR, CDR2 SFDVKD. CDR3 length: 19 amino acids. The V and J ends lost 5 bases and 3 bases, in that order; junction bases with no gene match: 16. CDR3 bases: TGTGCCACCAGTGCTCAACCCCCGGGACTAGGTTACGACACCGGGGAGCTGTTTTTT. Translating gives CATSAQPPGLGYDTGELFF.

This clonotype was counted only a few times. The V gene is TRBV20-1, the J gene TRBJ1-1; no reliable D call. Germline CDR1 is DFQATT and CDR2 is SNEGSKA (reference sequence). The V and J ends lost 0 bases and 4 bases respectively, with 9 bases between them. This CDR3 spans 13 amino acids. CDR3 loop: CSARDLGGTEAFF. In nucleotides, the CDR3 is TGCAGTGCTAGAGATTTGGGAGGCACTGAAGCTTTCTTT.

Notes on this clonotype: A much bigger clone sits one base away, suggesting this may be a read error. The V and J genes are TRBV12-3 or TRBV12-4 and TRBJ1-2, with TRBD1 identical over 7 bases. The CDR3 runs 15 residues. The CDR3 here is CAISPPGGLNYGYTF. DNA for the CDR3: TGTGCCATCAGTCCGCCAGGGGGACTGAACTATGGCTACACCTTC.